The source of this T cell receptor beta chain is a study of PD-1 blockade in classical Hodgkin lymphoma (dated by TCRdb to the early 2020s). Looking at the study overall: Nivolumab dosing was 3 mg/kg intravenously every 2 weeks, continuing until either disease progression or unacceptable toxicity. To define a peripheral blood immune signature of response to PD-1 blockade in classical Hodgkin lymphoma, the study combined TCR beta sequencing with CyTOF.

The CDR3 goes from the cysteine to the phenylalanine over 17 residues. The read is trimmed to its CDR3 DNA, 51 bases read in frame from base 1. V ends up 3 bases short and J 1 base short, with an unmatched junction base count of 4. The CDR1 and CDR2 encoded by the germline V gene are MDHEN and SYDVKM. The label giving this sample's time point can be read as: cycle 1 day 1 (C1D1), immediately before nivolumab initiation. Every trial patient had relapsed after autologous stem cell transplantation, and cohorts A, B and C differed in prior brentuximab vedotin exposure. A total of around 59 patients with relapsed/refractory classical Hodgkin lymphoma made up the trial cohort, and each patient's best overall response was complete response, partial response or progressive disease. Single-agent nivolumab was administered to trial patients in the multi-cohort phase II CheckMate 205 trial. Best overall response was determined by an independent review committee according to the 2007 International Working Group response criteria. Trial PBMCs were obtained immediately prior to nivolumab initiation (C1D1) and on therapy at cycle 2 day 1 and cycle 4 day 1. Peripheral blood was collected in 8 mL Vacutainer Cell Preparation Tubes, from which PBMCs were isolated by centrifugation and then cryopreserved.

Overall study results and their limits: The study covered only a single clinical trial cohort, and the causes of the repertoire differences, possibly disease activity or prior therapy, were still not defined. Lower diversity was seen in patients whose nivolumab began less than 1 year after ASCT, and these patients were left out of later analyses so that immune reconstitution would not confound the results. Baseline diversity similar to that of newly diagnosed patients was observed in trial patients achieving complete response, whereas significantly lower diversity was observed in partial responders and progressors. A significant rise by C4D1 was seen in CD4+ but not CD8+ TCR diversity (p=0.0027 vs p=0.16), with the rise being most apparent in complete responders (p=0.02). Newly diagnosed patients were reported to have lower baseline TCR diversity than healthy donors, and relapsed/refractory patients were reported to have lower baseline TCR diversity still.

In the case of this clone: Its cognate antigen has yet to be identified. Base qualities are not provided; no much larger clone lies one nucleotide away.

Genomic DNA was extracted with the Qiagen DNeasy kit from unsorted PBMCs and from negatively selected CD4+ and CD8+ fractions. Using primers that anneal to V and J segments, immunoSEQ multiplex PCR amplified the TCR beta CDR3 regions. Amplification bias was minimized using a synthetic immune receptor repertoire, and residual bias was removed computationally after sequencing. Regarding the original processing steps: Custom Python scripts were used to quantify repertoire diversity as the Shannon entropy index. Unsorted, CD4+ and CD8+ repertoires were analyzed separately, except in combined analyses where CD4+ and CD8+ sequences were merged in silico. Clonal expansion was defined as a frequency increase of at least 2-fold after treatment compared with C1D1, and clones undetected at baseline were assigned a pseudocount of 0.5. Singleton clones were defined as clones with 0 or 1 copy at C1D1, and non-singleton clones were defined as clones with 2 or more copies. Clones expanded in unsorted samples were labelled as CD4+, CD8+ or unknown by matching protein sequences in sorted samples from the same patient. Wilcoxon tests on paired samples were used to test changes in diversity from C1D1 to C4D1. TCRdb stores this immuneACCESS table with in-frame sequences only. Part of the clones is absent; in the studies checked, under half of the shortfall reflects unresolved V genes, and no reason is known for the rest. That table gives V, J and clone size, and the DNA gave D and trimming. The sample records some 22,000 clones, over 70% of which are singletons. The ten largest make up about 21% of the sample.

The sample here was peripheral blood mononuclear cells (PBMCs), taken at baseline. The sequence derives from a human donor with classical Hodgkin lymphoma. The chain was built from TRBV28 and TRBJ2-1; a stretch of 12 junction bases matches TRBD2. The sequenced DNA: TGTGCCAGCAGTTTGGTAGGGACTAGCGGGTCCTACAATGAGCAGTTCTTC. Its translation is CASSLVGTSGSYNEQFF.